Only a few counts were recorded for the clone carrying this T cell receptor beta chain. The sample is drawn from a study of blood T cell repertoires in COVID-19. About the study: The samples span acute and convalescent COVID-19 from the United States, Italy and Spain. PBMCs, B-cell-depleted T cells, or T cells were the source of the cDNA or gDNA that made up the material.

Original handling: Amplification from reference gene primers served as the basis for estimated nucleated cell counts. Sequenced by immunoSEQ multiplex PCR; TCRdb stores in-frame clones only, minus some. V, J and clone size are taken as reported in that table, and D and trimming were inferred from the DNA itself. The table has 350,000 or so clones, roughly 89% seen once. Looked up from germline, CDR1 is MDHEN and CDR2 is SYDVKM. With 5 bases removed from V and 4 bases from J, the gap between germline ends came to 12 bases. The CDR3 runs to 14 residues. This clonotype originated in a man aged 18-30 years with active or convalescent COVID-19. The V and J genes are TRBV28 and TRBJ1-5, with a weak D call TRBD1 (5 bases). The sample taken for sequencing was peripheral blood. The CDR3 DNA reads TGTGCCAGCAGTCTGGGGGGGAATAATCAGCCCCAGCATTTT. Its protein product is CASSLGGNNQPQHF.